One and the same sample provided the 25 T cell receptor beta chains below, sequenced in a study of blood T cells in healthy people across ages. Alongside a J-beta primer mix, a sample-barcoded 5' primer served in a second PCR lasting 7 to 11 cycles. TCRdb called the 5' RACE reads again in MiXCR, with one record for every CDR3 protein. The table has over 1.5 million distinct CDR3 sequences, roughly 50% seen once. Sequenced material: blood. Receptor source: a woman in her thirties or forties in good health.

The rearrangement links TRBV7-2 to TRBJ1-5; D might be TRBD1 (6 bases). Trimming left V 1 base short and J 1 base short, with 11 bases between. Germline-derived CDR1 and CDR2 are SGHTA and FQGNSA. This CDR3 region has 16 residues. DNA of the CDR3: TGTGCCAGCAGCTTAGGGGGACATGGGAGCAATCAGCCCCAGCATTTT. Translated: CASSLGGHGSNQPQHF.

Turning to this clonotype: One end of the junction does not line up with germline, which may come from a read error. The chain links TRBV6-6 to TRBJ2-5, with 7 bases fitting TRBD1. CDR3 size: 15 residues. CDR1 MNHNY and CDR2 SVGAGI come from the germline V gene (reference sequence). The CDR3 loop is CASSTGQMGGETRYF. The CDR3 DNA reads as TGTGCCAGCAGTACGGGACAGATGGGTGGAGAGACCCGGTACTTC.

This clonotype came up a few times. The chain is built from TRBV29-1 and TRBJ2-5; D is uncertain. Deletions cut 7 bases from V and 3 bases from J, with 12 bases between. Germline lookup yields CDR1 SQVTM and CDR2 ANQGSEA. The CDR3 spans 12 residues. The CDR3 loop reads CSGSKAEETQYF. The CDR3 DNA sequence: TGCAGCGGTAGTAAGGCAGAAGAGACCCAGTACTTC.

The chain couples TRBV6-5 to TRBJ2-1; perhaps TRBD2 as D (6 bases). CDR3 size: 15 residues. Trimming left V 6 bases short and J 2 bases short, with 14 bases between. Germline-derived CDR1 and CDR2 are MNHEY and SVGAGI. CDR3 residues: CASSLAGYPYNEQFF. The CDR3 nucleotides are TGTGCCAGCAGCCTTGCGGGGTACCCCTACAATGAGCAGTTCTTC.

The chain links TRBV7-2 to TRBJ2-4, with 9 bases lining up with TRBD2. Germline V gene data show CDR1 as SGHTA and CDR2 as FQGNSA. J was trimmed by 2 bases and V by 4 bases; bases with no gene match: 6. The CDR3 is 16 residues long. CDR3 residues: CASSYHSGGSKNIQYF. Written as DNA, the CDR3 is TGTGCCAGCAGCTACCACAGCGGGGGGTCCAAAAACATTCAGTACTTC.

The V and J genes are TRBV7-3 and TRBJ1-4; D remains unclear. V was pared by 7 bases and J by 7 bases, with 22 bases between. From germline, CDR1 is SGHTA and CDR2 FQGTGA. The CDR3 has 16 amino acids. CDR3 region: CASTLHEPGGGEKLFF. CDR3 nucleotides: TGTGCCAGCACCCTACATGAACCTGGAGGTGGTGAAAAACTGTTTTTT.

The chain recombines TRBV6-6 with TRBJ2-4; D is unclear. This CDR3 is built from 15 residues. Trimming pared 0 bases from V and 13 bases from J, leaving 19 bases between. CDR1 MNHNY and CDR2 SVGAGI come from the germline V gene (reference sequence). The DNA for the CDR3 is TGTGCCAGCAGTTACTCGTCGAGCTCCTACAATGAGCAGTACTTC. This gives the protein CASSYSSSSYNEQYF.

This clonotype was found a few times. This rearrangement joins TRBV15 to TRBJ2-4, with 9 bases that match TRBD1. The J segment lost 3 bases and the V segment lost 1 base, leaving 7 bases of the junction unmatched. The germline CDR1 and CDR2 sequences are LNHNV and YYDKDF (reference sequence). The CDR3 has 17 amino acids. This chain's CDR3 is CATSRGQMGQGKNIQYF. The CDR3 DNA reads TGTGCCACCAGCAGAGGTCAAATGGGACAGGGCAAAAACATTCAGTACTTC. Full variable domain (missing parts from reference TRBV15 and TRBJ2-4): DAMVIQNPRYQVTQFGKPVTLSCSQTLNHNVMYWYQQKSSQAPKLLFHYYDKDFNNEADTPDNFQSRRPNTSFCFLDIRSPGLGDTAMYLCATSRGQMGQGKNIQYFGAGTRLSVL.

The genes are TRBV5-1 and TRBJ1-2, with D possibly matching TRBD1 (5 bases). Looked up from germline, CDR1 is SGHRS and CDR2 is YFSETQ. The CDR3 extends over 15 amino acids. V was pared by 4 bases and J by 4 bases, with 17 bases between. CDR3 in amino acids: CASSLNLGGGYGYTF. CDR3 bases: TGCGCCAGCAGCCTTAATCTTGGGGGGGGCTATGGCTACACCTTC. The entire variable domain, with the rest obtained from reference TRBV5-1 and TRBJ1-2, is as follows: KAGVTQTPRYLIKTRGQQVTLSCSPISGHRSVSWYQQTPGQGLQFLFEYFSETQRNKGNFPGRFSGRQFSNSRSEMNVSTLELGDSALYLCASSLNLGGGYGYTFGSGTRLTVV.

This rearrangement joins TRBV5-6 to TRBJ1-1; a possible D gene is TRBD1 (5 bases). CDR1 is SGHDT, CDR2 YYEEEE, per germline. This CDR3 comprises 13 residues. Trimming left V 3 bases short and J 5 bases short, with 11 bases between. The CDR3 region is CASSWGPTTEAFF. DNA of the CDR3: TGTGCCAGCAGCTGGGGACCGACTACTGAAGCTTTCTTT.

The chain combines TRBV7-8 with TRBJ2-1, with 16 bases fitting TRBD2. Germline V gene data show CDR1 as SGHVS and CDR2 as FQNEAQ. Trimming removed 4 bases from V and 8 bases from J; junction bases left unmatched: 8. This CDR3 region has 17 residues. CDR3 sequence reads: CASSSGTSGGARYEQFF. In DNA form, the CDR3 reads TGTGCCAGCAGCTCCGGGACTAGCGGGGGGGCGCGGTATGAGCAGTTCTTC.

J is TRBJ2-7 and V is TRBV27, with TRBD2 matching 8 bases. The junction had 13 bases not matched to a gene; V was cut back by 6 bases and J by 3 bases. This CDR3 spans 16 amino acids. Germline CDR1 and CDR2: MNHEY and SMNVEV (reference sequence). The CDR3, as DNA: TGTGCCAGCAGCGATACGGGACACCGGGAGGGCTACGAGCAGTACTTC. Residues: CASSDTGHREGYEQYF.

This clonotype was observed a few times. V usage is TRBV28 and J usage is TRBJ2-5, with 10 positions matching TRBD1. The V segment lost 8 bases and the J segment 5 bases; nucleotides outside the gene matches: 14. Germline assignment: CDR1 MDHEN and CDR2 SYDVKM. The CDR3 extends over 16 amino acids. This CDR3 is CASADRGYGSGETQYF. In DNA, the CDR3 is TGTGCCAGCGCGGACAGGGGGTATGGGAGCGGGGAGACCCAGTACTTC.

The V call is TRBV7-2, the J call TRBJ2-1; D is perhaps TRBD1 (6 bases). Trimming pared 2 bases from V and 7 bases from J, leaving 12 bases between. The CDR3 contains 14 residues. The V gene's germline CDR1 is SGHTA and CDR2 FQGNSA. The CDR3 spells CASSLTTGSNEQFF. In nucleotides, the CDR3 is TGTGCCAGCAGCTTAACAACAGGGAGTAATGAGCAGTTCTTC.

This chain joins TRBV10-3 and TRBJ1-2; D unresolved. The V end was cut by 5 bases, the J end by 5 bases, with 15 bases between. This CDR3 has 14 residues. The germline CDR1 and CDR2 sequences are ENHRY and SYGVKD. Here the CDR3 DNA reads TGTGCCATCAGTCCAAAACCGGGTCCTTATGGCTACACCTTC. This codes for CAISPKPGPYGYTF.

The V gene is TRBV4-3, the J gene TRBJ2-7; 14 nucleotides match TRBD2. The CDR3 is 18 residues long. Germline CDR1 reads LGHNA; CDR2 reads YSLEER. J gave up 3 bases and V 1 base, and 8 bases lay outside the gene matches. The CDR3 sequence is CASSQVTSGGANFYEQYF. The DNA for the CDR3 is TGCGCCAGCAGCCAAGTGACTAGCGGGGGGGCTAATTTCTACGAGCAGTACTTC.

This clonotype was detected a few times. The chain is built from TRBV6-6 and TRBJ1-1; D may be TRBD1 (5 bases). Trimming shortened V by 0 bases and J by 6 bases, and 8 bases separated the two germline ends. Germline CDR1 and CDR2: MNHNY and SVGAGI (reference sequence). The CDR3 runs 13 residues. The CDR3 DNA is TGTGCCAGCAGTTACTCCAGGGTGGCTGAAGCTTTCTTT. Protein product: CASSYSRVAEAFF.

About this clonotype itself: This may be a read error, as it is one base from a much larger clone. The chain couples TRBV7-2 to TRBJ2-3; TRBD2 matches at 9 bases. From germline, CDR1 is SGHTA and CDR2 FQGNSA. V lost 3 bases and J lost 5; bases outside the gene matches: 6. The length of the CDR3 is 15 residues. The CDR3 region has the DNA TGTGCCAGCAGCTTGGGCGGGGGGGTGATAGATACGCAGTATTTT. Protein sequence: CASSLGGGVIDTQYF.

This clonotype was detected a few times. The chain carries TRBV10-3 and TRBJ2-5; D ambiguous. The CDR3 is made up of 13 amino acids. Germline CDR1 ENHRY, CDR2 SYGVKD. V dropped 2 bases and J dropped 11 bases, with 15 bases sitting between them. The CDR3 sequence is CAISETLRTGQYF. CDR3 DNA sequence: TGTGCCATCAGTGAGACACTAAGAACTGGGCAGTACTTC.

V and J are TRBV28 and TRBJ1-2; no clear D. The germline V and J ends were trimmed by 2 bases and 3 bases, with 10 bases remaining between them. The CDR3 has 14 residues. The germline V gene has CDR1 MDHEN and CDR2 SYDVKM. CDR3 in amino acids: CASSLGQIHYGYTF. The CDR3 DNA sequence: TGTGCCAGCAGTTTAGGCCAGATTCACTATGGCTACACCTTC.

This clonotype was picked up a small number of times. The chain combines TRBV11-2 with TRBJ2-5, with 9 bases lining up with TRBD1. CDR1 and CDR2 (germline): SGHAT, FQNNGV. This CDR3 has 15 amino acids. The V and J ends lost 5 bases and 5 bases, in that order; junction bases with no gene match: 9. The CDR3 protein is CASSLGTGKYETQYF. The CDR3 DNA sequence: TGTGCCAGCAGCCTCGGGACAGGGAAGTATGAGACCCAGTACTTC.

This clonotype was seen only a few times. The rearrangement links TRBV28 to TRBJ2-3; D is undetermined. V lost 5 bases and J lost 1, with 10 bases in between. The CDR3 is 14 residues long. The germline CDR1 and CDR2 sequences are MDHEN and SYDVKM. CDR3 protein: CASSGRVRTDTQYF. Here the CDR3 DNA reads TGTGCCAGCAGTGGACGGGTTCGCACAGATACGCAGTATTTT.

This chain connects TRBV24-1 to TRBJ2-6, with 7 bases aligning to TRBD1. The CDR3 spans 19 residues. Germline-derived CDR1 and CDR2 are KGHDR and SFDVKD. The V segment lost 8 bases and the J segment 0 bases; nucleotides outside the gene matches: 15. In DNA form, the CDR3 reads TGTGCCACCACAGGCTGGGGGACAGATGATTCCTCTGGGGCCAACGTCCTGACTTTC. Amino acids: CATTGWGTDDSSGANVLTF.

V usage is TRBV29-1 and J usage is TRBJ1-2; the match to TRBD1 covers 8 bases. Germline V gene lookup returns CDR1 SQVTM and CDR2 ANQGSEA. This CDR3 has 12 residues. V lost 5 bases, J lost 3 bases, and 2 bases stayed unmatched. CDR3 coding DNA: TGCAGCGTTAAGGGACAGGACTATGGCTACACCTTC. Translated, it gives CSVKGQDYGYTF.

This clonotype was counted once. This chain joins TRBV7-8 and TRBJ1-6; D gene uncertain. CDR3 length equals 13 residues. Looked up from germline, CDR1 is SGHVS and CDR2 is FQNEAQ. V was cut by 6 bases and J by 8 bases, with 11 bases left in between. CDR3 nucleotides: TGTGCCAGCAGAAGGACGGTCCATTCACCCCTCCACTTT. It specifies CASRRTVHSPLHF.